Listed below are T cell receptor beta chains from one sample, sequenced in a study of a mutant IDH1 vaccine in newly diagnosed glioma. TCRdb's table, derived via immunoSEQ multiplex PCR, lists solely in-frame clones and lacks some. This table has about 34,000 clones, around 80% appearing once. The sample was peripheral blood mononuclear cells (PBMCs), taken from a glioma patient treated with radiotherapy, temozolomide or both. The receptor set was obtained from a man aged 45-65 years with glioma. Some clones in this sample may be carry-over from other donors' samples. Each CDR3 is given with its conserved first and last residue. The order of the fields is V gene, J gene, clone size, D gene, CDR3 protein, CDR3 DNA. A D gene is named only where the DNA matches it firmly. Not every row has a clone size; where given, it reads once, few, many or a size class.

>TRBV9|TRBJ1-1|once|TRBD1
CASSVDQGGGTEAFF
TGTGCCAGCAGCGTAGATCAGGGGGGGGGCACTGAAGCTTTCTTT
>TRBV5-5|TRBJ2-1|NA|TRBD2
CASSPLGLARSSYNEQFF
TGTGCCAGCAGCCCGCTGGGACTAGCCCGCAGCTCCTACAATGAGCAGTTCTTC
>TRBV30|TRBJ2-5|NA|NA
CAWEGVRETQYF
TGTGCCTGGGAGGGGGTAAGGGAGACCCAGTACTTC
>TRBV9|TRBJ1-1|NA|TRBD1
CASSVGSGGISGDRTEAFF
TGTGCCAGCAGCGTAGGGTCAGGGGGCATCTCGGGGGATAGGACTGAAGCTTTCTTT
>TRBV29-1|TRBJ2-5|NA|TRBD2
CSVEGGLAGKETQYF
TGCAGCGTTGAAGGGGGACTAGCGGGGAAAGAGACCCAGTACTTC
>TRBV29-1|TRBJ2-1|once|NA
CSVEVNEQFF
TGCAGCGTGGAAGTCAATGAGCAGTTCTTC
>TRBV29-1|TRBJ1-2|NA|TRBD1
CSVNRDRLSYTF
TGCAGCGTTAACCGGGACAGGCTAAGCTACACCTTC
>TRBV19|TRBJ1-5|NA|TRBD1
CASSMGEGGQPQHF
TGTGCCAGTAGTATGGGCGAAGGGGGCCAGCCCCAGCATTTT
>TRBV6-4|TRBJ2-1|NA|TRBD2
CASSDSSGGFNEQFF
TGTGCCAGCAGTGACTCTAGCGGGGGTTTCAATGAGCAGTTCTTC
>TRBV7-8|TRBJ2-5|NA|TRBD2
CASSFSGGSETQYF
TGTGCCAGCAGCTTTTCGGGAGGGAGTGAGACCCAGTACTTC
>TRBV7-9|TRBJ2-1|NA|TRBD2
CASSKGLAGGVEQFF
TGTGCCAGCAGCAAAGGACTAGCGGGAGGTGTTGAGCAGTTCTTC
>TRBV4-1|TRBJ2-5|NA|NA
CASSQEKGMETQYF
TGCGCCAGCAGCCAAGAGAAGGGAATGGAGACCCAGTACTTC
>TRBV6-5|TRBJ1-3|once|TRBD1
CASSYSQGAKGNTIYF
TGTGCCAGCAGTTACTCACAGGGGGCTAAAGGAAACACCATATATTTT
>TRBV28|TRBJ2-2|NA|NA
CASSWAISSPDAGELFF
TGTGCCAGCAGCTGGGCAATTAGTAGCCCGGATGCCGGGGAGCTGTTTTTT
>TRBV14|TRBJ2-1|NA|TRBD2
CASSQGGLAGRLEQFF
TGTGCCAGCAGCCAAGGCGGACTAGCGGGACGTCTTGAGCAGTTCTTC
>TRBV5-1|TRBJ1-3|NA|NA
CASSFTLQGSSGNTIYF
TGCGCCAGCAGCTTTACTTTACAGGGCAGCTCTGGAAACACCATATATTTT
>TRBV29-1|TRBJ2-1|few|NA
CSGDRSNNEQFF
TGCAGCGGCGACAGGAGTAACAATGAGCAGTTCTTC
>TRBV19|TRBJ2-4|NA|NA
CASSNLGDVAKNIQYF
TGTGCCAGTAGCAACTTAGGGGATGTCGCCAAAAACATTCAGTACTTC
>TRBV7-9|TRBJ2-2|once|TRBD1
CASRSGTGSTGELFF
TGTGCCAGCAGGTCCGGGACAGGGTCCACCGGGGAGCTGTTTTTT
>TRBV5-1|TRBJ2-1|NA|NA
CASTPGGYNEQFF
TGCGCCAGCACCCCCGGGGGCTACAATGAGCAGTTCTTC
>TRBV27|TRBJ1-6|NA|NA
CASTRGGGNSPLHF
TGTGCCAGCACCCGGGGGGGAGGTAATTCACCCCTCCACTTT
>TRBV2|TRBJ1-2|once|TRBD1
CASQDRDDGYTF
TGTGCCAGCCAGGACAGGGACGATGGCTACACCTTC